This TCR beta chain was obtained from a study of beta chain features in type 1 diabetes. V was pared by 0 bases and J by 3 bases, with 8 bases between. This CDR3 region has 14 residues. The germline V gene has CDR1 SGHRS and CDR2 YFSETQ. With regard to this clone: What it recognizes is unknown.

Study-wide findings and caveats: In comparison with healthy donors, patients had naive, central memory and Treg TCRB repertoires that appeared more similar. For Type 1 diabetes patients, all four CD4+ subsets carried TCRB CDR3s that were moderately but significantly shorter. A cDNA-based sequencing approach could over-represent cells with high TCR expression.

The study reverse transcribed the entire isolated RNA, so it sequenced expressed TCRB transcripts. Clones were read by immunoSEQ multiplex PCR, and TCRdb kept only the in-frame ones, dropping some. The sample records roughly 230,000 clones, 9.6% being singletons. This TCR was sampled from a woman between 18 and 30 years old in good health. The sequenced material came from naive CD4+ T cells from blood. V is TRBV5-1 and J is TRBJ2-3; the D is unclear. In DNA form, the CDR3 reads TGCGCCAGCAGCTTGGAAGTGACTACAGATACGCAGTATTTT. Translation: CASSLEVTTDTQYF.